This T cell receptor (beta chain) was sequenced for a study of shared clonotypes between healthy human individuals. V dropped 1 base and J dropped 4; count of bases not matched to a gene: 9. The CDR3 contains 16 residues. Looked up from germline, CDR1 is MNHNS and CDR2 is SASEGT. Sequencing was performed with immunoSEQ multiplex PCR; in TCRdb, only in-frame clones are kept and a portion is missing. The table includes about 700,000 clones, roughly nine tenths detected once. CD8 cells regarded as naive lacked CD45RO, were positively chosen for CCR7, and omitted terminally differentiated effector memory CD45RA+ cells.

The origin of this receptor is a man under 40 in good health. J is TRBJ1-1 and V is TRBV6-1, with 7 bases aligning to TRBD1. The specimen sequenced was naive CD8+ T cells sorted from blood. The CDR3 bases are TGTGCCAGCAGTGAAGGCTTACAGGGGTGGATCACTGAAGCTTTCTTT. Translating it yields CASSEGLQGWITEAFF.